Included here is one T cell receptor (beta chain) sequence, with context. Authors' data handling: How many nucleated cells were present was estimated from reference gene primer amplification. The assay was immunoSEQ multiplex PCR, and TCRdb's table has in-frame clones only and misses some. V, J and clone size are those of that table, while D and trimming were read from the DNA. The sample yields about 260,000 clones, approximately 86% seen once. The data are from a study of blood T cell repertoires in COVID-19. In the study overall: Collection of acute and convalescent COVID-19 samples took place in the United States, Italy and Spain.

The sequenced material came from peripheral blood. The clonotype comes from a woman in her sixties with COVID-19, enrolled during active disease.

CDR3: CATRLAGGPSTGELFF. CDR3 DNA: TGTGCCACACGACTAGCGGGAGGGCCAAGCACCGGGGAGCTGTTTTTT. The chain has TRBV7-9 and TRBJ2-2, with 14 nucleotides matching TRBD2. Unmatched junction bases numbered 8, after V lost 10 bases and J lost 4 bases. The V gene's germline CDR1 is SEHNR and CDR2 FQNEAQ (reference sequence). This CDR3 is 16 amino acids long.